This T cell receptor (beta chain) came from a study of blood T cell repertoires in COVID-19. V shed 4 bases and J shed 8 bases, with 11 bases lying between them. This CDR3 has 12 residues. Generated by immunoSEQ multiplex PCR, the TCRdb table keeps only in-frame clones and is missing some. This sample carries about 120,000 clones, approximately 91% of them seen once, and the ten largest clones take approximately 1.2%. This sequence was found in a woman of 80 years or more with acute or convalescent COVID-19. Sequenced input: peripheral blood. The rearrangement uses TRBV12-3 or TRBV12-4 and TRBJ1-2; possible D gene TRBD1, 5 bases. The CDR3 region is CASSYGHLGYTF. The DNA for the CDR3 is TGTGCCAGCAGTTACGGACACTTGGGCTACACCTTC.